One sample yielded the 10 T cell receptor beta chains listed below, sequenced in a study of breast tumors, draining lymph nodes, adjacent tissues. TCRdb re-derived calls from the multiplex PCR reads in MiXCR, one entry per CDR3 protein. The sample has roughly 260,000 distinct CDR3 sequences; roughly 30% are singletons. Samples came from axillary lymph nodes draining the breast cancer. Input material: axillary lymph node tissue. These receptors were obtained from a female donor with breast cancer. Some clones in this sample may be carry-over from other donors' samples.

This clonotype has more than one count but fewer than ten. The gene calls are TRBV3-1 and TRBJ1-2, with D unresolved. Germline loops: CDR1 LGHDT, CDR2 YNNKEL (reference sequence). The V end was cut by 2 bases, the J end by 2 bases, with 15 bases between. The CDR3 is 16 residues long. Written as DNA, the CDR3 is TGTGCCAGCAGCCAATTTCCCCTCTTAGGAAACTATGGCTACACCTTC. Its protein is CASSQFPLLGNYGYTF.

This clonotype showed up just a few times. The chain recombines TRBV6-1 with TRBJ1-3; no reliable D call. V was pared by 3 bases and J by 2 bases, with 11 bases between. The CDR3 consists of 15 residues. Germline V gene sequence: CDR1 MNHNS, CDR2 SASEGT. In nucleotides, the CDR3 is TGTGCCAGCAGTGAGTGGGAGTTACCTGGAAACACCATATATTTT. Amino acid sequence: CASSEWELPGNTIYF.

On this clonotype itself: One end of the junction is discordant with germline, which a read error may explain. The V gene is TRBV12-3 or TRBV12-4, the J gene TRBJ2-5, with D perhaps matching TRBD2 (6 bases). The CDR3 spans 14 residues. In DNA form, the CDR3 reads TGTGCCAGCAGTTTTGTGGGAGGTGAGGAGTCCCAGTGCTTC. This gives the protein CASSFVGGEESQCF.

This clonotype was counted ten times or more. The chain combines TRBV7-2 with TRBJ1-4, with a tentative D call TRBD1 (6 bases). Germline CDR1 SGHTA, CDR2 FQGNSA. CDR3 length equals 15 residues. Trimming removed 6 bases at V and 0 bases at J, with 11 bases between. The CDR3: CASRLGQTTNEKLFF. The CDR3 DNA reads as TGTGCCAGCAGACTAGGACAGACAACTAATGAAAAACTGTTTTTT.

This clonotype has ten or more counts. The genes are TRBV19 and TRBJ2-7, with 11 bases that match TRBD2. Germline V lookup: CDR1 LNHDA, CDR2 SQIVND (reference sequence). The CDR3 has 16 amino acids. V trimming: 5 bases; J trimming: 5 bases; junction bases outside the gene matches: 11. The CDR3 DNA sequence: TGTGCCAGTAGTCTGGGACTAGCGGCGGTCGTAAACGAGCAGTACTTC. Its protein is CASSLGLAAVVNEQYF.

The chain links TRBV20-1 to TRBJ2-5, with 14 bases that match TRBD2. Unmatched junction bases numbered 14, after V lost 6 bases and J lost 2 bases. This CDR3 has 18 amino acids. Germline V gene lookup returns CDR1 DFQATT and CDR2 SNEGSKA (reference sequence). The CDR3 DNA reads as TGCAGTGCCCCATCCGGGACTAGCGGGAGTAAGAAACAAGAGACCCAGTACTTC. It yields the protein CSAPSGTSGSKKQETQYF.

In its sample, this clonotype was seen many times. The rearrangement uses TRBV19 and TRBJ2-1; 9 positions agree with TRBD1. Germline V gene sequence: CDR1 LNHDA, CDR2 SQIVND (reference sequence). The CDR3 runs to 14 residues. The V segment lost 4 bases and the J segment 7 bases; nucleotides outside the gene matches: 5. CDR3 sequence: CASSTFGTGNEQFF. The CDR3 DNA sequence: TGTGCCAGTAGTACCTTCGGGACAGGGAATGAGCAGTTCTTC.

This clonotype was seen more than once but under ten times. A much more abundant neighbour one base away suggests this may be a read error. J is TRBJ2-1 and V is TRBV19; perhaps D is TRBD1 or TRBD2 (6 bases each). The CDR3 sequence is 14 residues long. The germline CDR1 and CDR2 sequences are LNHDA and SQIVND (reference sequence). CDR3 region: CASSPPLGGNEQLF. The CDR3 coding sequence is TGTGCCAGTAGTCCTCCACTGGGGGGCAATGAGCAGCTCTTC.

Notes on this clonotype: Given a much more abundant clone one base away, this may be a read error. The genes are TRBV11-1 and TRBJ2-5; D is uncertain. The CDR3 runs 13 residues. V was trimmed by 1 base and J by 7 bases, leaving 10 bases between them. Germline loops: CDR1 SGHAT, CDR2 FQDESV (reference sequence). The CDR3 here is CASSLGRLGTQYF. The CDR3 DNA sequence: TGTGCCAGCAGCTTAGGTCGACTGGGGACCCAGTACTTC.

Ten or more counts support this clonotype. In nucleotides, the CDR3 is TGCAGTGCTAGAAGCAACCACGGGGACGGAAACACCATATATTTT. Translated, it gives CSARSNHGDGNTIYF. The genes are TRBV20-1 and TRBJ1-3; the D gene is possibly TRBD1 (5 bases). The germline V gene encodes CDR1 DFQATT and CDR2 SNEGSKA (reference sequence). Trimming shortened V by 2 bases and J by 4 bases, and 15 bases separated the two germline ends. This CDR3 spans 15 amino acids.